Shown below are 23 T cell receptor beta chains from a single sample sequenced in a study of technical replicates of blood from a handful of donors. This table comes from immunoSEQ multiplex PCR, and its TCRdb copy is limited to in-frame clones, with some not included. The sample shows 90,000 to 100,000 clones, around 95% of them seen only once. What was sequenced was T cells isolated from PBMCs. All receptors come from a human donor in good health.

V gene TRBV4-1 combines with J gene TRBJ2-1; D gene ambiguous. The CDR3 length is 12 residues. Germline V gene lookup returns CDR1 MGHRA and CDR2 YSYEKL. V lost 1 base and J 7 bases, leaving 5 bases between the germline ends. The CDR3 bases are TGCGCCAGCAGCCAAGTTCTGAATGAGCAGTTCTTC. Protein sequence: CASSQVLNEQFF.

This chain links TRBV28 with TRBJ1-5; D is uncertain. Trimming took off 6 bases at V and 4 bases at J, with 10 bases between the two ends. CDR3 length: 13 amino acids. CDR1 is MDHEN and CDR2 is SYDVKM in the germline V gene. The CDR3 region is CASSWSFNQPQHF. The CDR3 DNA is TGTGCCAGCAGCTGGAGTTTTAATCAGCCCCAGCATTTT.

CDR3 nucleotides: TGTGCCAGCAGCTACAGGGTCATTGAAAAACTGTTTTTT. Its translation is CASSYRVIEKLFF. The V and J genes are TRBV7-8 and TRBJ1-4; D possibly corresponds to TRBD1 (6 bases). In germline, CDR1 is SGHVS, CDR2 FQNEAQ. Trimming took off 4 bases at V and 7 bases at J, with 10 bases between the two ends. The length of the CDR3 is 13 residues.

The chain uses TRBV4-1 and TRBJ2-7, with TRBD2 matching 8 bases. The ends lost 2 bases at V and 4 bases at J; junction bases unmatched: 4. Germline V gene sequence: CDR1 MGHRA, CDR2 YSYEKL. CDR3 length: 14 amino acids. DNA of the CDR3: TGCGCCAGCAGCCAACCCGGGGGGGGGTACGAGCAGTACTTC. Translation gives CASSQPGGGYEQYF.

The chain employs TRBV12-5 and TRBJ2-2; D is unresolved. The length of the CDR3 is 16 residues. V lost 1 base and J 2 bases, leaving 11 bases between the germline ends. Germline-derived CDR1 and CDR2 are LGHNT and FRNRAP. As DNA, the CDR3 is TGTGCTAGTGGTTTGGAAGCCAGGATAAACACCGGGGAGCTGTTTTTT. Its translation: CASGLEARINTGELFF.

V is TRBV28 and J is TRBJ2-3, with TRBD2 matching over 15 bases. CDR3 length equals 16 residues. With V trimmed by 3 bases and J by 4 bases, 2 bases remained unmatched. Germline V gene lookup returns CDR1 MDHEN and CDR2 SYDVKM. In DNA form, the CDR3 reads TGTGCCAGCAGTTTCGGACTAGCGGGAGGGGCAGATACGCAGTATTTT. This sequence encodes CASSFGLAGGADTQYF.

The chain is built from TRBV6-1 and TRBJ2-4, with a weak D call TRBD2 (5 bases). The V end was cut by 6 bases, the J end by 6 bases, with 9 bases between. This CDR3 is built from 12 residues. Germline values: CDR1 MNHNS, CDR2 SASEGT. DNA for the CDR3: TGTGCCAGCAGCCTAGGAGGAAACATTCAGTACTTC. It encodes CASSLGGNIQYF.

The chain employs TRBV5-1 and TRBJ1-5; no clear D. The CDR3 is 15 amino acids. The V end lost 3 bases, the J end lost 1 base, and 11 bases lay between the germline ends. The germline gives CDR1 SGHRS, CDR2 YFSETQ. The CDR3: CASSSTGSSNQPQHF. CDR3 DNA sequence: TGCGCCAGCAGCTCGACGGGGAGCAGCAATCAGCCCCAGCATTTT. The full variable domain, with the rest looked up from reference TRBV5-1 and TRBJ1-5, is KAGVTQTPRYLIKTRGQQVTLSCSPISGHRSVSWYQQTPGQGLQFLFEYFSETQRNKGNFPGRFSGRQFSNSRSEMNVSTLELGDSALYLCASSSTGSSNQPQHFGDGTRLSIL.

The rearrangement uses TRBV6-5 and TRBJ1-4, with TRBD1 as a possible D gene (6 bases). Germline lookup yields CDR1 MNHEY and CDR2 SVGAGI. V was cut by 4 bases and J by 8 bases, with 11 bases left in between. The CDR3 has 13 amino acids. The CDR3 DNA is TGTGCCAGCAGTTCTACAGGGTACGAAAAACTGTTTTTT. Amino acids: CASSSTGYEKLFF.

The V call is TRBV7-9, the J call TRBJ1-6; TRBD1 matches 10 bases. The CDR3 is made up of 16 amino acids. Germline V CDR1 and CDR2: SEHNR, FQNEAQ (reference sequence). After removal of 1 base from V and 7 bases from J, the junction contained 4 bases not matched to a gene. The CDR3 DNA reads as TGTGCCAGCAGCTTAGGACAGGGGGCAGGGAATTCACCCCTCCACTTT. It is translated as CASSLGQGAGNSPLHF.

The CDR3 bases are TGTGCCACCAGCACAAACTCACTGGACAGGGGGCAAGAGACCCAGTACTTC. Translated, it gives CATSTNSLDRGQETQYF. The V gene is TRBV15, the J gene TRBJ2-5; 10 nucleotides line up with TRBD1. Germline loops: CDR1 LNHNV, CDR2 YYDKDF (reference sequence). CDR3 length: 17 residues. V lost 4 bases to trimming and J lost 2 bases; unmatched junction nucleotides: 10.

The chain uses TRBV19 and TRBJ2-3; tentative D call: TRBD2 (6 bases). This CDR3 spans 14 amino acids. Germline V lookup: CDR1 LNHDA, CDR2 SQIVND (reference sequence). V lost 1 base and J lost 5, with 10 bases in between. For the CDR3, the DNA is TGTGCCAGTAGTATAGGTATGGGAGGAGATACGCAGTATTTT. This gives the protein CASSIGMGGDTQYF.

The V and J genes are TRBV15 and TRBJ1-1; TRBD1 aligns across 9 bases. The germline CDR1 and CDR2 sequences are LNHNV and YYDKDF (reference sequence). The V segment lost 1 base and the J segment 10 bases; nucleotides outside the gene matches: 4. The CDR3 sequence is 13 residues long. The CDR3 spells CATSRAGQGGAFF. CDR3 nucleotide sequence: TGTGCCACCAGCAGAGCGGGACAGGGTGGAGCTTTCTTT.

The chain is built from TRBV28 and TRBJ2-7; 8 bases fit TRBD1. The CDR3 runs to 14 residues. Germline CDR1 MDHEN, CDR2 SYDVKM. The V gene end was trimmed by 4 bases and the J gene end by 6 bases; junction bases not matched to a gene: 8. The CDR3: CASSSGQGNTEQYF. The DNA of the CDR3 is TGTGCCAGCAGTTCCGGACAGGGTAACACCGAGCAGTACTTC.

The rearrangement uses TRBV10-2 and TRBJ2-7, with 9 bases matching TRBD2. CDR1 and CDR2 (germline): WSHSY, SAAADI. The CDR3 contains 13 residues. The trim removed 5 bases at V and 3 bases at J, leaving 2 bases unmatched. The CDR3 spells CASSLSGGYEQYF. As DNA, the CDR3 is TGCGCCAGCAGTCTTAGCGGGGGCTACGAGCAGTACTTC.

This sequence joins TRBV7-9 and TRBJ2-1, with unresolved D. The CDR3 consists of 12 residues. The ends were cut back, 2 bases at V and 8 bases at J, with 7 bases in the middle. CDR1 and CDR2 from the germline V gene are SEHNR and FQNEAQ (reference sequence). The CDR3 region has the DNA TGTGCCAGCAGCTTATGGAGCGATGAGCAGTTCTTC. This codes for CASSLWSDEQFF.

V is TRBV5-1 and J is TRBJ2-5, with 10 nucleotides matching TRBD1. V lost 4 bases to trimming and J lost 5 bases; unmatched junction nucleotides: 11. The CDR3 has 16 residues. Germline V CDR1 and CDR2: SGHRS, YFSETQ. The CDR3 DNA follows: TGCGCCAGCAGCGTGGCTGGGACAGGGGAATTGGAGACCCAGTACTTC. Translating gives CASSVAGTGELETQYF. Supplemented by reference TRBV5-1 and TRBJ2-5, the full variable domain reads KAGVTQTPRYLIKTRGQQVTLSCSPISGHRSVSWYQQTPGQGLQFLFEYFSETQRNKGNFPGRFSGRQFSNSRSEMNVSTLELGDSALYLCASSVAGTGELETQYFGPGTRLLVL.

V and J are TRBV19 and TRBJ2-7; the D gene is possibly TRBD2 (6 bases). The CDR3 totals 14 residues. Trimming took off 3 bases at V and 0 bases at J, with 9 bases between the two ends. CDR1 is LNHDA, CDR2 SQIVND, per germline (reference sequence). The CDR3 region is CASSIMRGSYEQYF. CDR3 nucleotides: TGTGCCAGTAGTATTATGCGGGGCTCCTACGAGCAGTACTTC.

This clone was seen once. V gene TRBV14 combines with J gene TRBJ2-1; D is unresolved. The CDR3 is made up of 15 amino acids. The germline V and J ends were trimmed by 4 bases and 5 bases, with 15 bases remaining between them. The germline V gene encodes CDR1 SGHDN and CDR2 FVKESK. CDR3 nucleotide sequence: TGTGCCAGCAGCCCTGTCGTAGTCCATCACAATGAGCAGTTCTTC. It is translated as CASSPVVVHHNEQFF.

V gene TRBV6-1 combines with J gene TRBJ1-2, with D perhaps TRBD1 (5 bases). Germline assignment: CDR1 MNHNS and CDR2 SASEGT. With 1 base removed from V and 0 bases from J, the gap between germline ends came to 9 bases. This CDR3 has 15 residues. The CDR3 sequence: CASSEGQPSNYGYTF. The CDR3 bases are TGTGCCAGCAGTGAAGGACAGCCCTCTAACTATGGCTACACCTTC.

This clone was counted once. This chain joins TRBV7-9 and TRBJ2-5; D is uncertain. The CDR3 length is 13 residues. Germline V gives CDR1 SEHNR, CDR2 FQNEAQ (reference sequence). The V gene lost 5 bases and the J gene lost 5 bases, with 12 bases spanning the gap. CDR3 DNA: TGTGCCAGCAGCCGAGGAGTCGGGGAGACCCAGTACTTC. Protein: CASSRGVGETQYF.

V usage is TRBV2 and J usage is TRBJ2-4, with a weak D call TRBD1 (7 bases). Trimming shortened V by 7 bases and J by 9 bases, and 19 bases separated the two germline ends. The CDR3 is made up of 14 amino acids. Germline assignment: CDR1 SNHLY and CDR2 FYNNEI. The CDR3 region has the DNA TGTGCCAGCATCGGAGGAGGGGGCTCGACCATTCAGTACTTC. Translated: CASIGGGGSTIQYF.

The gene calls are TRBV6-4 and TRBJ1-6, with D possibly TRBD1 on 6 matching bases. V gave up 5 bases and J gave up 6 bases, with 8 bases separating them. The CDR3 runs 13 residues. Germline-derived CDR1 and CDR2 are MRHNA and SNTAGT. CDR3 protein: CASSQGPNSPLHF. The CDR3 region has the DNA TGTGCCAGCAGTCAGGGGCCTAATTCACCCCTCCACTTT.